This TCR beta chain originates from a study of ipilimumab plus nivolumab after autologous stem cell transplantation. As regards this clone: Its target is not known.

Germline V gene sequence: CDR1 MNHEY, CDR2 SVGAGI. The CDR3 spans 15 residues. J gave up 2 bases and V 2 bases, and 4 bases lay outside the gene matches. Overall study results and limits: Authors suggest TCR repertoire, Treg phenotype and gut microbiota support further study.

TCRdb's table, derived via immunoSEQ multiplex PCR, lists solely in-frame clones and lacks some. The sample contains 15,000 or so clones, approximately 80% of which appear only once. Ipilimumab, 1 mg/kg, started 14 to 28 days after autologous transplant. Patients got 3 mg/kg IV nivolumab weeks 1, 4, 7, 10, then biweekly through week 26. V usage is TRBV6-5 and J usage is TRBJ2-7; 9 bases agree with TRBD2. Sequencing used PBMCs, obtained in a trial of ipilimumab plus nivolumab as post-transplant consolidation. The receptor was isolated from a male donor with diffuse large B-cell lymphoma. The CDR3 reads CASSYGGGGAYEQYF. The CDR3 bases are TGTGCCAGCAGTTACGGAGGCGGGGGGGCCTACGAGCAGTACTTC.